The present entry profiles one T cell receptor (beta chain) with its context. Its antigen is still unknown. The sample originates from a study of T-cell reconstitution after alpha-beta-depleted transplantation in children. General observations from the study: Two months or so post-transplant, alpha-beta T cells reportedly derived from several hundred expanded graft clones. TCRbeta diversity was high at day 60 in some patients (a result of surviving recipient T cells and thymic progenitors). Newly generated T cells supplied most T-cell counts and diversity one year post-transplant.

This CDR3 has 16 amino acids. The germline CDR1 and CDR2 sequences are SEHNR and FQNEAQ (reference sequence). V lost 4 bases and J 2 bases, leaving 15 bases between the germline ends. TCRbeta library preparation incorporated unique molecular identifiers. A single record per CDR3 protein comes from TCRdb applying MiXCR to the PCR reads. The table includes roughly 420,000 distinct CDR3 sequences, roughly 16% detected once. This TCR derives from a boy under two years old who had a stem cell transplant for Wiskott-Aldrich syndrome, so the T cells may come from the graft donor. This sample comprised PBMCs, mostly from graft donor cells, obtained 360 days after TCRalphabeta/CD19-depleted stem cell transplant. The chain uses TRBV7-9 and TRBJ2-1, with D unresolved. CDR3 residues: CASSSMVVKPYNEQFF. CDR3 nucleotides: TGTGCCAGCAGCTCCATGGTCGTCAAGCCCTACAATGAGCAGTTCTTC.